Listed below are T cell receptor beta chains from one sample, sequenced in a study of T cells in Graves' hyperthyroidism and ophthalmopathy. A single record per CDR3 protein comes from TCRdb applying MiXCR to the multiplex PCR reads. The table has more than 350,000 distinct CDR3 sequences, more than 12% seen once. Material for sequencing was blood. These receptors were obtained from a woman younger than 45 with Graves' hyperthyroidism. Each CDR3 is given without its conserved first and last residue. Each record gives: V gene, D gene, CDR3 protein. A D gene is named only where the DNA matches it firmly.

v_gene: TRBV6-1
d_gene: -
CDR3aa: ASSEKWTAIIQPLH

v_gene: TRBV18
d_gene: -
CDR3aa: ASSLGRTASTSGNTIY

v_gene: TRBV27
d_gene: TRBD2
CDR3aa: ASIGKVAGVPYNEQF

v_gene: TRBV12-3/TRBV12-4
d_gene: -
CDR3aa: ASSLGSVGQPQH

v_gene: TRBV2
d_gene: TRBD1
CDR3aa: ASRDRGQGNSPLH

v_gene: TRBV5-6
d_gene: -
CDR3aa: ASSSTRTNTGELF

v_gene: TRBV30
d_gene: -
CDR3aa: AWSRGTHNEQF

v_gene: TRBV6-5
d_gene: -
CDR3aa: ASSYVRVGQPQH

v_gene: TRBV12-3/TRBV12-4
d_gene: TRBD2
CDR3aa: ASSLYGTSRTDTQY

v_gene: TRBV28
d_gene: -
CDR3aa: ASSFWGHPRRNTEAF

v_gene: TRBV4-1
d_gene: -
CDR3aa: ASSQDGGNTEAF

v_gene: TRBV4-1
d_gene: -
CDR3aa: ASSQDGYLEKLF

v_gene: TRBV4-1
d_gene: -
CDR3aa: ASDTGQSSGANVLT

v_gene: TRBV10-1
d_gene: -
CDR3aa: ASSESTDGSLIENEQF

v_gene: TRBV4-1
d_gene: TRBD2
CDR3aa: ASSQNVLAGGTDYEQF

v_gene: TRBV29-1
d_gene: TRBD1
CDR3aa: SARTGTYEQY

v_gene: TRBV29-1
d_gene: TRBD2
CDR3aa: SVGTGGSYNEQF

v_gene: TRBV20-1
d_gene: TRBD2
CDR3aa: SARDPKAGGDTQY